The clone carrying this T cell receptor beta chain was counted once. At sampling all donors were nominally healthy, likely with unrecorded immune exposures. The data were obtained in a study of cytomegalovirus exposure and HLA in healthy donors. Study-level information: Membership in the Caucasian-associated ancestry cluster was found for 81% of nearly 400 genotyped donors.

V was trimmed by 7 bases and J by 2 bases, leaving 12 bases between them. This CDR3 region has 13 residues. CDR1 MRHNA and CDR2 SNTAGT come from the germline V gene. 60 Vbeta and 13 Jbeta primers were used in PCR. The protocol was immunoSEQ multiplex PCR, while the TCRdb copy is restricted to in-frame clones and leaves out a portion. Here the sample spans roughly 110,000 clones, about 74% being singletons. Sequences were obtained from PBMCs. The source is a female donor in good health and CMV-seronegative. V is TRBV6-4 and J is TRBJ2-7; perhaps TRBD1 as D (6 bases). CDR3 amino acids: CASNEDSPYEQYF. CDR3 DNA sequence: TGTGCCAGCAACGAGGACAGCCCCTACGAGCAGTACTTC.